This T cell receptor (beta chain) comes out of a study of cytomegalovirus exposure and HLA in healthy donors. Vbeta (60) and Jbeta (13) primers were used in the PCR. Some clones are missing from TCRdb's copy, which holds only in-frame ones; the method was immunoSEQ multiplex PCR. The profile shows about 78,000 clones, approximately 80% of them singletons. Trimming removed 3 bases from V and 5 bases from J; junction bases left unmatched: 8. In germline, CDR1 is GTSNPN, CDR2 SVGIG (reference sequence). The CDR3 consists of 14 residues. This chain uses TRBV30 with TRBJ2-5; 8 nucleotides line up with TRBD1. The source is a woman aged 45-60 years in good health and CMV-seropositive. Sequencing used PBMCs. CDR3 nucleotide sequence: TGTGCCTGGAGGGACAGGGAAGGGTGGGAGACCCAGTACTTC. It specifies CAWRDREGWETQYF. Filled out from reference TRBV30 and TRBJ2-5, the complete variable domain reads SQTIHQWPATLVQPVGSPLSLECTVEGTSNPNLYWYRQAAGRGLQLLFYSVGIGQISSEVPQNLSASRPQDRQFILSSKKLLLSDSGFYLCAWRDREGWETQYFGPGTRLLVL.